This T cell receptor (beta chain) was found in a study of Ad26.COV2.S vaccination and SARS-CoV-2 variants. Points from the study as a whole: After vaccination, reports described spike-specific CD8+ and CD4+ T cell responses as showing substantial breadth.

Germline CDR1 is MNHNY and CDR2 is SVGAGI (reference sequence). There are 16 residues in the CDR3. J gave up 6 bases and V 3 bases, and 10 bases lay outside the gene matches. Here immunoSEQ multiplex PCR was the method, and the copy in TCRdb shows in-frame clones only, minus some. The profile shows 400,000 to 450,000 clones, 90% of them singletons. The treatment is: about 20 received Ad26.COV2.S at low or high dose, single or two shots; about 5 received placebo; per-sample allocation not given. Specimens were obtained on day 63 following the first vaccine or placebo injection. SARS-CoV-2 spike from the Wuhan strain was encoded by the vaccine, an Ad26 vector. As regards this clone: Its antigen is unidentified.

This specimen was peripheral blood, taken in a trial of Ad26.COV2.S vaccine versus placebo. The receptor's source is a person aged 18 to 65 who received the Ad26.COV2.S COVID-19 vaccine or a placebo. This chain links TRBV6-6 with TRBJ2-3, with 9 bases aligning to TRBD1. The CDR3 DNA follows: TGTGCCAGCAGTTATGGGCTCGGACAGGGGTCCGATACGCAGTATTTT. This translates into CASSYGLGQGSDTQYF.